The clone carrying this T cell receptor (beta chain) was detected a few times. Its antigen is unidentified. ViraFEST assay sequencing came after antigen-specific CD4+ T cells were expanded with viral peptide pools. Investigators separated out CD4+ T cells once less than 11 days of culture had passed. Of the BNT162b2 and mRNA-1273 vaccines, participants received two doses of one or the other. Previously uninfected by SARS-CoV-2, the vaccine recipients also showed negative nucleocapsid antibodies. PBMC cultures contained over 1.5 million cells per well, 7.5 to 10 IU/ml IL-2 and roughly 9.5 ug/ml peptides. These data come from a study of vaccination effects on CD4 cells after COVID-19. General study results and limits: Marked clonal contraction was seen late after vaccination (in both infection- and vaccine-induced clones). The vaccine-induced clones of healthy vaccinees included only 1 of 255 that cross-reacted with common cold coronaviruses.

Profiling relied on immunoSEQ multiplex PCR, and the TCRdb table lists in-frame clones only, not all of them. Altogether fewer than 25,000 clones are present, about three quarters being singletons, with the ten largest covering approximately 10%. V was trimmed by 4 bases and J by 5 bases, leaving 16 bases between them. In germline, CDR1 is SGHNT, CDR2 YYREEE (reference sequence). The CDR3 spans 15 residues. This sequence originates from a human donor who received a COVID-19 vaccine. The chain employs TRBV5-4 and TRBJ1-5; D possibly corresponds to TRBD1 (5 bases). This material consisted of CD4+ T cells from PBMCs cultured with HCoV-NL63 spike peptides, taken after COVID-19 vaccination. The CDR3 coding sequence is TGTGCCAGCAGCCCGGGACTCCCTGGGGATCAGCCCCAGCATTTT. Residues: CASSPGLPGDQPQHF.